This is a list of T cell receptor beta chains from one sample in a study of Ad26.COV2.S vaccination and SARS-CoV-2 variants. Only in-frame clones appear in the TCRdb table, and some are missing; sequencing was by immunoSEQ multiplex PCR. The sample holds about 390,000 clones; about 85% are singletons and the top ten take 3.5%. The source material was peripheral blood, sampled in a trial of Ad26.COV2.S vaccine versus placebo. Every receptor here comes from a person aged 18-65 years who received the Ad26.COV2.S COVID-19 vaccine or a placebo. CDR3s include the opening cysteine and the closing phenylalanine or tryptophan. The D gene is left open where the match is weak. Clone size is shown for a subset of rows, as once, few, many or a class of expanded clone.

d_call | j_call | v_call | clone_size | cdr3_aa | cdr3_nt
NA | TRBJ2-7 | TRBV4-3 | NA | CASSQDLGLGTATYEQYF | TGCGCCAGCAGCCAAGATCTCGGGCTAGGGACCGCAACCTACGAGCAGTACTTC
NA | TRBJ1-1 | TRBV6-2/TRBV6-3 | NA | CASSRSGINTESFF | TGTGCCAGCAGTCGGTCGGGGATAAACACTGAGTCTTTCTTT
TRBD1 | TRBJ1-2 | TRBV10-3 | NA | CASRQGGYGYTF | TGTGCCTCGAGACAGGGCGGCTATGGCTACACCTTC
NA | TRBJ1-4 | TRBV6-6 | NA | CASSYTTNEKLFF | TGTGCCAGCAGTTACACAACTAATGAAAAACTGTTTTTT
NA | TRBJ2-3 | TRBV5-1 | NA | CASYDTANQDTQYF | TGCGCCAGCTACGACACGGCCAATCAAGATACGCAGTATTTT
NA | TRBJ2-4 | TRBV2 | NA | CASRDTEDRGAAKNIQYF | TGTGCCAGCAGGGATACGGAGGATAGGGGGGCGGCCAAAAACATTCAGTACTTC
TRBD1 | TRBJ2-7 | TRBV5-1 | NA | CASSWGTGGLYEQYF | TGCGCCAGCAGCTGGGGGACAGGGGGCCTTTACGAGCAGTACTTC
NA | TRBJ2-7 | TRBV5-1 | NA | CASSPGGEQYF | TGCGCCAGCAGCCCTGGGGGGGAGCAGTACTTC
NA | TRBJ1-2 | TRBV5-1 | few | CASSLALDYGYTF | TGCGCCAGCAGCTTGGCCCTGGATTATGGCTACACCTTC
NA | TRBJ1-5 | TRBV7-9 | once | CASSSSTNQPQHF | TGTGCCAGCAGCTCCTCCACGAATCAGCCCCAGCATTTT
NA | TRBJ2-2 | TRBV5-5 | NA | CASSLVGGGTGELFF | TGTGCCAGCAGCTTGGTAGGAGGAGGCACCGGGGAGCTGTTTTTT
NA | TRBJ1-1 | TRBV5-4 | NA | CASSHGGELAFF | TGTGCCAGCAGCCATGGGGGGGAGCTAGCTTTCTTT
TRBD2 | TRBJ2-2 | TRBV7-6 | NA | CASSARLAGDPNTGELFF | TGTGCCAGCAGCGCTCGACTAGCGGGGGACCCAAACACCGGGGAGCTGTTTTTT
NA | TRBJ1-4 | TRBV5-1 | NA | CASSPDSTNEKLFF | TGCGCCAGCAGCCCTGATTCAACTAATGAAAAACTGTTTTTT
TRBD1 | TRBJ1-5 | TRBV30 | NA | CAWALQGANQPQHF | TGTGCCTGGGCCTTACAGGGGGCAAATCAGCCCCAGCATTTT
NA | TRBJ2-1 | TRBV11-3 | NA | CASGGQNNEQFF | TGTGCCAGCGGTGGGCAAAACAATGAGCAGTTCTTC
NA | TRBJ2-1 | TRBV11-2 | NA | CASSLATGSYNEQFF | TGTGCCAGCAGCTTAGCAACAGGGTCCTACAATGAGCAGTTCTTC
NA | TRBJ2-6 | TRBV23-1 | once | CASNTNRYRTASGANVLTF | TGCGCCAGCAACACCAACCGCTATCGGACAGCCTCTGGGGCCAACGTCCTGACTTTC
NA | TRBJ2-1 | TRBV11-2 | NA | CASSLAREQFF | TGTGCCAGCAGCTTAGCACGTGAGCAGTTCTTC
NA | TRBJ2-3 | TRBV11-2 | NA | CASSYRARGTDTQYF | TGTGCCAGCAGCTACCGGGCAAGGGGAACAGATACGCAGTATTTT
NA | TRBJ2-7 | TRBV27 | NA | CASSTRAVYEQYF | TGTGCCAGCAGTACTCGGGCAGTCTACGAGCAGTACTTC
NA | TRBJ1-5 | TRBV6-2/TRBV6-3 | NA | CASSYEGGYRSNQPQHF | TGTGCCAGCAGTTACGAAGGGGGATACAGGAGCAATCAGCCCCAGCATTTT
NA | TRBJ2-2 | TRBV21-1 | NA | CASRDWTGKTGELFF | TGTGCCAGCAGAGACTGGACAGGGAAAACCGGGGAGCTGTTTTTT
NA | TRBJ1-1 | TRBV19 | NA | CASTERHKNTEAFF | TGTGCCAGTACCGAGAGGCATAAGAACACTGAAGCTTTCTTT
NA | TRBJ1-1 | TRBV4-1 | NA | CASSSPWGGTEAFF | TGCGCCAGCAGCTCCCCCTGGGGGGGGACTGAAGCTTTCTTT
TRBD1 | TRBJ1-4 | TRBV6-5 | NA | CASSGTGRWEKLFF | TGTGCCAGCAGCGGGACAGGGCGGTGGGAAAAACTGTTTTTT
NA | TRBJ2-3 | TRBV27 | NA | CASKVAETSTDTQYF | TGTGCCAGCAAAGTAGCGGAGACTAGCACAGATACGCAGTATTTT
TRBD2 | TRBJ2-1 | TRBV5-4 | NA | CASSLAMRGRADEQFF | TGTGCCAGCAGCTTGGCCATGCGGGGGAGGGCGGATGAGCAGTTCTTC
TRBD1 | TRBJ2-1 | TRBV4-3 | NA | CASSQRTGGSLDEQFF | TGCGCCAGCAGCCAACGCACAGGGGGGTCTTTGGATGAGCAGTTCTTC
NA | TRBJ1-2 | TRBV5-4 | once | CASSPGGGTGYGYTF | TGTGCCAGCAGCCCCGGCGGGGGGACCGGCTATGGCTACACCTTC
NA | TRBJ2-2 | TRBV3-1/TRBV3-2 | NA | CASSHWGLYTGELFF | TGTGCCAGCAGCCACTGGGGGTTGTACACCGGGGAGCTGTTTTTT
NA | TRBJ2-3 | TRBV5-4 | NA | CASSLQAGAGGTDTQYF | TGTGCCAGCAGCCTACAGGCGGGGGCAGGAGGCACAGATACGCAGTATTTT
NA | TRBJ2-3 | TRBV9 | NA | CASSVGGPNSGDTQYF | TGTGCCAGCAGCGTAGGGGGACCCAACTCCGGGGATACGCAGTATTTT
TRBD2 | TRBJ2-7 | TRBV4-1 | NA | CASSQEVGLADYEQYF | TGCGCCAGCAGCCAAGAAGTGGGACTAGCGGACTACGAGCAGTACTTC
NA | TRBJ1-2 | TRBV5-1 | NA | CASSLEGGYGYTF | TGCGCCAGCAGCTTGGAGGGCGGCTATGGCTACACCTTC
NA | TRBJ1-3 | TRBV7-2 | NA | CASSFRQHGNTIYF | TGTGCCAGCAGCTTTCGACAGCATGGAAACACCATATATTTT
NA | TRBJ1-2 | TRBV5-5 | once | CASSPGLYGYTF | TGTGCCAGCAGCCCCGGGCTCTATGGCTACACCTTC
NA | TRBJ1-1 | TRBV10-2 | NA | CASSDPRSVGGAFF | TGCGCCAGCAGTGATCCCCGGTCGGTGGGAGGAGCTTTCTTT
TRBD1 | TRBJ1-1 | TRBV20-1 | NA | CSADPGGRAFF | TGCAGTGCCGATCCAGGGGGCAGGGCTTTCTTT
NA | TRBJ2-7 | TRBV27 | NA | CASTPLSGPYEQYF | TGTGCCAGCACCCCCCTGAGCGGGCCCTACGAGCAGTACTTC
NA | TRBJ2-7 | TRBV11-2 | NA | CASSLEGIEQYF | TGTGCCAGCAGCTTAGAAGGGATCGAGCAGTACTTC
TRBD1 | TRBJ1-2 | TRBV6-5 | NA | CASSSWDRGDYGYTF | TGTGCCAGCAGTTCCTGGGACAGGGGGGACTATGGCTACACCTTC
NA | TRBJ2-1 | TRBV6-2/TRBV6-3 | NA | CASSYSKGTPREQFF | TGTGCCAGCAGTTATTCTAAGGGGACCCCCCGTGAGCAGTTCTTC
NA | TRBJ2-7 | TRBV6-5 | once | CASRSRGSYEQYF | TGTGCCAGCAGGTCGCGCGGCTCCTACGAGCAGTACTTC
NA | TRBJ1-5 | TRBV11-2 | NA | CASSFWGAGQPQHF | TGTGCCAGCAGCTTCTGGGGGGCTGGTCAGCCCCAGCATTTT
TRBD1 | TRBJ1-6 | TRBV15 | NA | CATNPGQYNSPLHF | TGTGCCACCAACCCGGGACAGTATAATTCACCCCTCCACTTT
TRBD2 | TRBJ2-1 | TRBV19 | NA | CASSGTSGGAVQFF | TGTGCCAGTAGTGGGACTAGCGGGGGGGCCGTGCAGTTCTTC
NA | TRBJ1-5 | TRBV10-2 | NA | CASTPGYNQPQHF | TGCGCCAGCACCCCGGGGTACAATCAGCCCCAGCATTTT
NA | TRBJ1-5 | TRBV30 | NA | CAWSVGQPQHF | TGTGCCTGGAGTGTAGGTCAGCCCCAGCATTTT
TRBD1 | TRBJ2-7 | TRBV7-6 | NA | CASSLAQGAGYEQYF | TGTGCCAGCAGCTTAGCGCAGGGGGCGGGATACGAGCAGTACTTC
NA | TRBJ1-2 | TRBV4-1 | NA | CASSQLPTGNYGYTF | TGCGCCAGCAGCCAACTCCCAACAGGCAACTATGGCTACACCTTC
NA | TRBJ2-5 | TRBV6-2/TRBV6-3 | NA | CASSSGRVETQYF | TGTGCCAGCAGTTCGGGTCGCGTAGAGACCCAGTACTTC
NA | TRBJ2-1 | TRBV5-1 | NA | CASSLDSQGGNEQFF | TGCGCCAGCAGCTTGGATTCACAGGGCGGCAATGAGCAGTTCTTC